These T cell receptor beta chains were read from a single sample in a study of T cell changes during pregnancy in multiple sclerosis. This table comes from immunoSEQ multiplex PCR, and its TCRdb copy is limited to in-frame clones, with some not included. Among 70,000 to 80,000 clones, roughly 91% were seen once, and the ten largest hold 1%. The sample in question was peripheral blood, obtained in the first trimester of pregnancy. The receptors derive from a female donor with multiple sclerosis, enrolled in a pregnancy study. Each CDR3 is given with its conserved first and last residue. Each record gives: V gene, D gene, J gene, clone size, CDR3 DNA, CDR3 protein. D genes are given only for firm matches. The size of a clone is reported for some rows only, either as once, few or many, or as a class for expanded clones.

TRBV5-1	-	TRBJ1-6	-	TGCGCCAGCAGCTTGGGGGGGGGCTCACCCCTCCACTTT	CASSLGGGSPLHF
TRBV7-2	TRBD1	TRBJ2-2	-	TGTGCCAGCAGCTTAAGGCCGGCAGGACAGGGAAGGAACACCGGGGAGCTGTTTTTT	CASSLRPAGQGRNTGELFF
TRBV6-5	-	TRBJ2-5	-	TGTGCCAGCAGTTCTCCACAGGGGGGGGTCAAAGAGACCCAGTACTTC	CASSSPQGGVKETQYF
TRBV11-2	-	TRBJ2-5	-	TGTGCCAGCAGCAAACGGACAAGGGAAGAGACCCAGTACTTC	CASSKRTREETQYF
TRBV6-5	-	TRBJ1-2	once	TGTGCCAGCAGGCAACAGGGAGTTCATGGCTACACCTTC	CASRQQGVHGYTF
TRBV10-1	TRBD2	TRBJ2-7	once	TGCGCCAGCAGTGAGCTTGAACGGGGGGACCCCTACGAGCAGTACTTC	CASSELERGDPYEQYF
TRBV5-1	TRBD2	TRBJ2-7	-	TGCGCCAGCAGCTTGTGGTCCGCAGCGGGGTTCTCCTACGAGCAGTACTTC	CASSLWSAAGFSYEQYF
TRBV13	-	TRBJ2-5	-	TGTGCCAGCAGCTTGTTAGGGACTGGGGAAGAGACCCAGTACTTC	CASSLLGTGEETQYF
TRBV7-8	TRBD2	TRBJ2-4	once	TGTGCCAGCAGCGTGGGGAGGGTAGACATTCAGTACTTC	CASSVGRVDIQYF
TRBV5-1	-	TRBJ1-4	-	TGCGCCAGCAGCCCTGAGGTCAGAGGGCAGGGGGAAAAACTGTTTTTT	CASSPEVRGQGEKLFF
TRBV19	-	TRBJ1-4	-	TGTGCCAGTAAAGCGGCCGATCGTTTAAATGAAAAACTGTTTTTT	CASKAADRLNEKLFF
TRBV19	TRBD2	TRBJ2-7	-	TGTGCCAGTAGTATAGGTAGCGGGACTACCTACGAGCAGTACTTC	CASSIGSGTTYEQYF
TRBV29-1	TRBD2	TRBJ2-2	-	TGCAGCGTTGGGGAGGGCGTATACACCGGGGAGCTGTTTTTT	CSVGEGVYTGELFF
TRBV5-5	TRBD1	TRBJ2-1	-	TGTGCCAGCAGCTTACAGGGGGCTGGCTACAATGAGCAGTTCTTC	CASSLQGAGYNEQFF
TRBV29-1	-	TRBJ2-6	-	TGCAGCGCCACCCGCGATACAGACTCTGGGGCCAACGTCCTGACTTTC	CSATRDTDSGANVLTF
TRBV29-1	-	TRBJ1-1	once	TGCAGCGTTGGCCTGAGGACTGAAGCTTTCTTT	CSVGLRTEAFF
TRBV7-2	TRBD1	TRBJ1-5	-	TGTGCCAGCAGCCTGAATTCAGGGGGTGTCAATCAGCCCCAGCATTTT	CASSLNSGGVNQPQHF
TRBV5-1	-	TRBJ2-4	-	TGCGCCAGCAGCTTGGCCACCCCGAGGCAAAACATTCAGTACTTC	CASSLATPRQNIQYF
TRBV11-2	TRBD2	TRBJ2-1	-	TGTGCCAGCAGCTTAGGGGGGACTAGCGGGACCCACAATGAGCAGTTCTTC	CASSLGGTSGTHNEQFF
TRBV28	TRBD1	TRBJ1-1	-	TGTGCCAGCAGTTTAGGGACAGGGCGTACCACTGAAGCTTTCTTT	CASSLGTGRTTEAFF
TRBV2	TRBD1	TRBJ1-4	-	TGTGCCAGCAGTCCCGACAGGGTGGGGGGAAAACTGTTTTTT	CASSPDRVGGKLFF
TRBV6-6	TRBD1	TRBJ1-5	-	TGTGCCAGCACCTGGACAGGGGGCAATCAGCCCCAGCATTTT	CASTWTGGNQPQHF
TRBV7-2	-	TRBJ2-7	-	TGTGCCAGCAGCTCATGGGCGGGACAGCTCTACGAGCAGTACTTC	CASSSWAGQLYEQYF
TRBV28	-	TRBJ2-1	-	TGTGCCAGCAGCCCGGGACTGAACTACAATGAGCAGTTCTTC	CASSPGLNYNEQFF
TRBV27	-	TRBJ1-2	-	TGTGCCAGCAGTTTATCGGCAGGGAAAAACTATGGCTACACCTTC	CASSLSAGKNYGYTF
TRBV30	TRBD2	TRBJ2-7	-	TGTGCCTGGAGTCTGGGACTAGCACTGCTAGGGTACGAGCAGTACTTC	CAWSLGLALLGYEQYF
TRBV7-9	TRBD1	TRBJ1-2	-	TGTGCCAGCAGTCCCCCGGCCGGGACAGGGGTGATTTTCGACTATGGCTACACCTTC	CASSPPAGTGVIFDYGYTF
TRBV5-1	-	TRBJ1-1	-	TGCGCCAGCAGCCTTACTACAGGGAACACTGAAGCTTTCTTT	CASSLTTGNTEAFF
TRBV9	-	TRBJ1-1	-	TGTGCCAGCAGCCTAGACGAGGGTAAAACAACTGAAGCTTTCTTT	CASSLDEGKTTEAFF